This T cell receptor beta chain was identified in a study of shared clonotypes between healthy human individuals. Deep level was the assay's run setting. The table came from immunoSEQ multiplex PCR; TCRdb's copy has only in-frame clones and leaves some out. The table lists some 2,000,000 clones, 95% of them singletons. Comment on this clone: Antigen specificity is unknown.

The study's findings and limits: Only blood samples were collected, and tissue repertoires likely differ.

The material sequenced was naive CD4+ T cells sorted from blood. The subset here: CD45RA+ positively selected. The TCR sequence derives from a young man in good health.

The CDR3 here is CASRQGPGELFF. DNA for the CDR3: TGTGCCAGTAGACAGGGGCCCGGGGAGCTGTTTTTT. V gene TRBV28 combines with J gene TRBJ2-2; 8 bases fit TRBD1. V was pared by 9 bases and J by 6 bases, with 3 bases of the junction left unmatched. Germline-derived CDR1 and CDR2 are MDHEN and SYDVKM. The CDR3 is 12 amino acids.